These T cell receptor beta chains were read from a single sample in a study of T cell changes during pregnancy in multiple sclerosis. Sequenced by immunoSEQ multiplex PCR; TCRdb stores in-frame clones only, minus some. The sample has roughly 28,000 clones, around 89% seen once; the top ten hold roughly 3.7%. Sequencing used CD4+ T cells from peripheral blood mononuclear cells, obtained in the first trimester of pregnancy. The receptors were sampled from a female donor in good health, enrolled as a control in a pregnancy study. The CDR3 runs from the conserved cysteine through the conserved F or W. D genes are given only for firm matches. Size is omitted from some rows. Given values are once, few, many or a class for expanded clones.

D gene	clone size	V gene	J gene	CDR3 protein	CDR3 DNA
TRBD1	NA	TRBV5-4	TRBJ1-1	CASSPDRVTVNTEAFF	TGTGCCAGCAGCCCGGACAGGGTCACGGTCAACACTGAAGCTTTCTTT
TRBD2	NA	TRBV19	TRBJ2-7	CASSRGTRDYEQYF	TGTGCCAGTAGTAGGGGGACTAGAGACTACGAGCAGTACTTC
TRBD1	NA	TRBV29-1	TRBJ1-1	CSVGTGLLNTEAFF	TGCAGCGTAGGGACAGGGCTGTTAAACACTGAAGCTTTCTTT
TRBD1	NA	TRBV19	TRBJ2-6	CASSMTGAGANVLTF	TGTGCCAGTAGTATGACAGGGGCTGGGGCCAACGTCCTGACTTTC
NA	NA	TRBV5-5	TRBJ1-6	CASRWLGPYNSPLHF	TGTGCCAGCAGGTGGCTAGGCCCCTATAATTCACCCCTCCACTTT
TRBD1	NA	TRBV6-6	TRBJ1-2	CASGDRANYGYTF	TGTGCCAGCGGAGACAGGGCTAACTATGGCTACACCTTC
TRBD1	few	TRBV6-5	TRBJ1-6	CASSPAGTGTSPLHF	TGTGCCAGCAGTCCCGCCGGGACAGGGACCTCACCCCTCCACTTT
NA	NA	TRBV5-1	TRBJ2-5	CASSLEGRRETQYF	TGCGCCAGCAGCTTGGAGGGGAGGAGGGAGACCCAGTACTTC
TRBD2	NA	TRBV7-3	TRBJ2-1	CASSLLGLAGGPEPDSFEQFF	TGTGCCAGCAGCTTACTTGGACTAGCGGGAGGGCCCGAACCCGACTCCTTTGAGCAGTTCTTC
TRBD1	NA	TRBV6-6	TRBJ2-5	CASSPPRGRETQYF	TGTGCCAGCAGTCCCCCGAGGGGGCGAGAGACCCAGTACTTC
NA	NA	TRBV9	TRBJ2-7	CASSVSGTYTYEQYF	TGTGCCAGCAGCGTCTCCGGGACATATACCTACGAGCAGTACTTC